A selection of T cell receptor beta chains follows, all from one sample in a study of cytomegalovirus exposure and HLA in healthy donors. Profiling relied on immunoSEQ multiplex PCR, and the TCRdb table lists in-frame clones only, not all of them. The top ten hold 6.2% of the sample, which has under 150,000 clones, approximately 80% seen once. Source material: PBMCs. The origin of the receptors is a middle-aged woman in good health and CMV-seropositive. Both conserved end residues are part of each CDR3. The order of the fields is clone size, D gene, J gene, V gene, CDR3 DNA, CDR3 protein. D genes are given only for firm matches. Some rows have no size entry. The others give once, few or many, or a class for an expanded clone.

size: .; D: .; J: TRBJ1-3; V: TRBV2; DNA: TGTGCCAGCAACGAGGCGGAAGGAAACACCATATATTTT; CDR3: CASNEAEGNTIYF
size: .; D: TRBD2; J: TRBJ2-7; V: TRBV14; DNA: TGTGCCAGCAGCCATTTTAGCGGGAGCTCCTACGAGCAGTACTTC; CDR3: CASSHFSGSSYEQYF
size: .; D: .; J: TRBJ1-1; V: TRBV5-6; DNA: TGTGCCAGCAGCTTTGACAGGACTTACACTGAAGCTTTCTTT; CDR3: CASSFDRTYTEAFF
size: .; D: .; J: TRBJ1-1; V: TRBV6-6; DNA: TGTGCCAGCAGTTACACGGACACCTCCCCGGGAGCTTTCTTT; CDR3: CASSYTDTSPGAFF
size: .; D: TRBD1; J: TRBJ2-3; V: TRBV6-5; DNA: TGTGCCAGCAGTAAGGGACAGGGTTGGGATACGCAGTATTTT; CDR3: CASSKGQGWDTQYF
size: once; D: TRBD1; J: TRBJ1-2; V: TRBV28; DNA: TGTGCCAGCAGTTTAGAGCCGCAGGGGGGAATTAACTATGGCTACACCTTC; CDR3: CASSLEPQGGINYGYTF
size: .; D: TRBD1; J: TRBJ1-5; V: TRBV12-5; DNA: TGTGCTAGTGGCCTCGGACAGGGGACATATCAGCCCCAGCATTTT; CDR3: CASGLGQGTYQPQHF
size: .; D: .; J: TRBJ1-2; V: TRBV30; DNA: TGTGCCTGGAACCAGGGTATGTGGAATGGCTACACCTTC; CDR3: CAWNQGMWNGYTF
size: once; D: .; J: TRBJ2-1; V: TRBV11-3; DNA: TGTGCCAGCAGCCCTTGGACAGAGACCACTAGGAGTTCCAATGAGCAGTTCTTC; CDR3: CASSPWTETTRSSNEQFF
size: .; D: .; J: TRBJ2-1; V: TRBV6-1; DNA: TGTGCCAGCAGTTCCTGGGACTCTCAAAATGAGCAGTTCTTC; CDR3: CASSSWDSQNEQFF
size: .; D: .; J: TRBJ2-2; V: TRBV5-1; DNA: TGCGCCAGCAGCTTGGAGGGGTACCGGAACACCGGGGAGCTGTTTTTT; CDR3: CASSLEGYRNTGELFF
size: .; D: TRBD1; J: TRBJ1-1; V: TRBV5-1; DNA: TGCGCCAGCAGCCGGGACAGGGGGAACACTGAAGCTTTCTTT; CDR3: CASSRDRGNTEAFF
size: few; D: TRBD1; J: TRBJ2-1; V: TRBV28; DNA: TGTGCCAGCAGTTTATTAACAGGGGGCAGCGATGAGCAGTTCTTC; CDR3: CASSLLTGGSDEQFF
size: few; D: TRBD1; J: TRBJ1-4; V: TRBV7-9; DNA: TGTGCCAGCAGCTCAGGGGGCCCCGAAAAACTGTTTTTT; CDR3: CASSSGGPEKLFF
size: .; D: TRBD1; J: TRBJ1-2; V: TRBV29-1; DNA: TGCAGCGTTAACAGGGGGCTGGAGTATGGCTACACCTTC; CDR3: CSVNRGLEYGYTF
size: once; D: TRBD1; J: TRBJ1-2; V: TRBV6-6; DNA: TGTGCCAGCAGTCAGACAGGGGATTATAACTATGGCTACACCTTC; CDR3: CASSQTGDYNYGYTF
size: .; D: .; J: TRBJ1-5; V: TRBV2; DNA: TGTGCCAGCAGTGAAGGGCAGGGTAATCAGCCCCAGCATTTT; CDR3: CASSEGQGNQPQHF
size: once; D: TRBD1; J: TRBJ2-7; V: TRBV6-6; DNA: TGTGCCAGCAGGACGAACACAGGGGGCAAGTACGAGCAGTACTTC; CDR3: CASRTNTGGKYEQYF
size: few; D: TRBD1; J: TRBJ1-5; V: TRBV19; DNA: TGTGCCAGTAGTACCCGGATCGGGACAGGGGACAATCAGCCCCAGCATTTT; CDR3: CASSTRIGTGDNQPQHF
size: .; D: TRBD1; J: TRBJ2-5; V: TRBV7-8; DNA: TGTGCCAGCAGCACAGGGGACCGTATCCAAGAGACCCAGTACTTC; CDR3: CASSTGDRIQETQYF
size: .; D: TRBD2; J: TRBJ2-1; V: TRBV6-6; DNA: TGTGCCAGCAGTAAACCTAGCGGGAGCTCCTACAATGAGCAGTTCTTC; CDR3: CASSKPSGSSYNEQFF
size: few; D: TRBD1; J: TRBJ2-6; V: TRBV4-2; DNA: TGTGCCAGCAGCCGAGGGACAGGGGGCGCCGGTAGGGGGGCCAACGTCCTGACTTTC; CDR3: CASSRGTGGAGRGANVLTF
size: .; D: TRBD2; J: TRBJ2-5; V: TRBV6-1; DNA: TGTGCCAGCAGTGAAAGGACTAGCCAGTTGGAGACCCAGTACTTC; CDR3: CASSERTSQLETQYF
size: .; D: .; J: TRBJ2-5; V: TRBV14; DNA: TGTGCCAGCAGCCAAGGGGGGCTTTCGGCGGAGACCCAGTACTTC; CDR3: CASSQGGLSAETQYF